These 22 T cell receptor beta chains came from one sample sequenced in a study of cytomegalovirus exposure and HLA in healthy donors. The PCR had 60 Vbeta and 13 Jbeta primers. Some clones are missing from TCRdb's copy, which holds only in-frame ones; the method was immunoSEQ multiplex PCR. The sample includes about 160,000 clones, less than 80% of them seen just once. The sequenced sample consisted of PBMCs. Source of these receptors: a female donor in good health and CMV-seronegative.

The chain combines TRBV9 with TRBJ1-1; D call uncertain. Germline V lookup: CDR1 SGDLS, CDR2 YYNGEE. The ends were cut back, 0 bases at V and 0 bases at J, with 9 bases in the middle. The CDR3 totals 15 residues. CDR3 loop: CASSVEGAMNTEAFF. In DNA form, the CDR3 reads TGTGCCAGCAGCGTAGAAGGAGCCATGAACACTGAAGCTTTCTTT.

This chain joins TRBV6-6 and TRBJ2-5; the match to TRBD1 covers 8 bases. CDR3 length: 16 residues. Per germline, CDR1 MNHNY and CDR2 SVGAGI (reference sequence). With 5 bases clipped from V and 1 base from J, the junction kept 9 bases outside the gene matches. The DNA of the CDR3 is TGTGCCAGCAGTATACCCGGGACAGGACGCCAAGAGACCCAGTACTTC. Protein sequence: CASSIPGTGRQETQYF.

The genes are TRBV7-8 and TRBJ2-5, with D unclear. Trimming cost V 4 bases and J 1 base, with 16 bases left between them. This CDR3 is 16 amino acids long. In germline, CDR1 is SGHVS, CDR2 FQNEAQ. The CDR3 DNA reads TGTGCCAGCAGCTCGACCCAAAACAGATTCCAAGAGACCCAGTACTTC. It specifies CASSSTQNRFQETQYF.

J is TRBJ1-6 and V is TRBV15; D is possibly TRBD1 (6 bases). V dropped 8 bases and J dropped 7 bases, with 18 bases sitting between them. The CDR3 has 15 residues. Germline V gene data show CDR1 as LNHNV and CDR2 as YYDKDF (reference sequence). The CDR3 region has the DNA TGTGCCACCCAGGGTGGGGACATCCCGAATTCACCCCTCCACTTT. Its translation: CATQGGDIPNSPLHF.

The chain combines TRBV5-5 with TRBJ1-2, with 9 bases matching TRBD1. There are 13 residues in the CDR3. V lost 5 bases to trimming and J lost 6 bases; unmatched junction nucleotides: 5. CDR1 and CDR2 from the germline V gene are SGHKS and YYEKEE (reference sequence). The CDR3 DNA is TGTGCCAGCAGTGGGACAGGGAGGAATGGCTACACCTTC. Translating gives CASSGTGRNGYTF.

The gene calls are TRBV5-4 and TRBJ1-1; 8 bases are shared with TRBD1. The CDR3 runs to 18 residues. Germline V gene sequence: CDR1 SGHNT, CDR2 YYREEE (reference sequence). The junction had 20 bases not matched to a gene; V was cut back by 4 bases and J by 6 bases. The CDR3 reads CASSPGPPRGQGNAEAFF. The CDR3 coding sequence is TGTGCCAGCAGCCCTGGCCCCCCCAGGGGGCAAGGAAACGCTGAAGCTTTCTTT.

This clone is a singleton in its sample. The chain couples TRBV13 to TRBJ1-5; a weak D match, TRBD1 (5 bases). Germline CDR1 is PRHDT and CDR2 is FYEKMQ (reference sequence). CDR3 size: 16 residues. The V gene lost 0 bases and the J gene lost 2 bases, with 11 bases spanning the gap. CDR3 DNA: TGTGCCAGCAGCTTAGGTTCGGGCAGGGGCAATCAGCCCCAGCATTTT. Translating gives CASSLGSGRGNQPQHF.

The CDR3 is CASSYQGPNTGELFF. DNA of the CDR3: TGCGCCAGCAGCTACCAGGGGCCGAACACCGGGGAGCTGTTTTTT. The chain combines TRBV5-1 with TRBJ2-2; perhaps TRBD1 as D (6 bases). Germline V gene lookup returns CDR1 SGHRS and CDR2 YFSETQ. The length of the CDR3 is 15 residues. The V and J ends lost 3 bases and 0 bases respectively, with 9 bases between them.

V is TRBV9 and J is TRBJ1-4; 7 positions agree with TRBD1. The germline gives CDR1 SGDLS, CDR2 YYNGEE. The CDR3 contains 15 residues. J was trimmed by 0 bases and V by 4 bases; bases with no gene match: 3. This CDR3 reads CASSTQGATNEKLFF. DNA for the CDR3: TGTGCCAGCAGCACGCAGGGGGCAACTAATGAAAAACTGTTTTTT.

The chain links TRBV18 to TRBJ2-5; a possible D gene is TRBD2 (6 bases). Trimming left V 6 bases short and J 2 bases short, with 19 bases between. Germline CDR1 reads KGHSH; CDR2 reads LQKENI. This CDR3 comprises 16 residues. CDR3 DNA sequence: TGTGCCAGCTCGTACTCCCGGGGTAGCGGACAAGAGACCCAGTACTTC. This sequence encodes CASSYSRGSGQETQYF.

The chain employs TRBV7-9 and TRBJ1-1; TRBD1 matches 8 bases. Trimming took 0 bases from V and 0 from J; bases not matched to a gene: 6. Germline CDR1 and CDR2: SEHNR and FQNEAQ (reference sequence). The length of the CDR3 is 17 residues. In nucleotides, the CDR3 is TGTGCCAGCAGCTTAGCAGCCCCGGGACAGGTGAACACTGAAGCTTTCTTT. Translation: CASSLAAPGQVNTEAFF.

The gene calls are TRBV28 and TRBJ2-5; 11 nucleotides line up with TRBD2. The CDR3 spans 14 residues. The germline gives CDR1 MDHEN, CDR2 SYDVKM. Unmatched junction bases numbered 6, after V lost 7 bases and J lost 5 bases. The CDR3 is CASTPRTSGETQYF. The DNA for the CDR3 is TGTGCCAGCACCCCCCGGACTAGCGGGGAGACCCAGTACTTC.

The J gene is TRBJ2-2, the V gene TRBV9; 9 nucleotides align to TRBD1. Germline CDR1 reads SGDLS; CDR2 reads YYNGEE. CDR3 size: 17 residues. With 4 bases clipped from V and 4 bases from J, the junction kept 11 bases outside the gene matches. Here the CDR3 reads CASSSRSGTGITGELFF. In DNA, the CDR3 is TGTGCCAGCAGCTCCCGGTCGGGGACAGGGATCACCGGGGAGCTGTTTTTT. Filled out from reference TRBV9 and TRBJ2-2, the complete variable domain reads DSGVTQTPKHLITATGQRVTLRCSPRSGDLSVYWYQQSLDQGLQFLIQYYNGEERAKGNILERFSAQQFPDLHSELNLSSLELGDSALYFCASSSRSGTGITGELFFGEGSRLTVL.

The chain joins TRBV7-2 to TRBJ1-4; no clear D. Germline V CDR1 and CDR2: SGHTA, FQGNSA. The germline V and J ends were trimmed by 2 bases and 6 bases, with 7 bases remaining between them. The CDR3 is 13 amino acids. CDR3 in DNA: TGTGCCAGCAGCTTAACGGGATATGAAAAACTGTTTTTT. Its translation: CASSLTGYEKLFF.

This clone has just a few counts. This chain links TRBV4-1 with TRBJ2-5; TRBD2 matches at 12 bases. The CDR3 totals 19 residues. CDR1 and CDR2 from the germline V gene are MGHRA and YSYEKL. With V trimmed by 0 bases and J by 4 bases, 12 bases remained unmatched. The CDR3 DNA reads as TGCGCCAGCAGCCAAGACCTAGCGGGGGGGCCAGGTTCGGCAGAGACCCAGTACTTC. This gives the protein CASSQDLAGGPGSAETQYF.

The chain links TRBV11-2 to TRBJ2-1; 8 bases line up with TRBD1. V lost 7 bases, J lost 1 base, and 3 bases stayed unmatched. CDR1 is SGHAT and CDR2 is FQNNGV in the germline V gene. There are 14 residues in the CDR3. The CDR3: CASKTGVSYNEQFF. The DNA for the CDR3 is TGTGCCAGCAAGACAGGGGTATCCTACAATGAGCAGTTCTTC.

This clone was seen a single time. The V call is TRBV5-4, the J call TRBJ2-7; 9 bases line up with TRBD2. J gave up 8 bases and V 4 bases, and 16 bases lay outside the gene matches. This CDR3 has 16 residues. The V gene's germline CDR1 is SGHNT and CDR2 YYREEE (reference sequence). The CDR3 region is CASSPYVSSGRKKQYF. CDR3 sequence (DNA): TGTGCCAGCAGCCCGTATGTTAGTAGCGGGAGAAAGAAGCAGTACTTC. The full variable domain, with the rest looked up from reference TRBV5-4 and TRBJ2-7, is ETGVTQSPTHLIKTRGQQVTLRCSSQSGHNTVSWYQQALGQGPQFIFQYYREEENGRGNFPPRFSGLQFPNYSSELNVNALELDDSALYLCASSPYVSSGRKKQYFGPGTRLTVT.

This clone appeared a few times. The chain recombines TRBV7-8 with TRBJ1-5; 8 bases align to TRBD1. J lost 9 bases, V lost 5 bases, and 9 bases had no gene match. The length of the CDR3 is 14 residues. Germline lookup yields CDR1 SGHVS and CDR2 FQNEAQ. CDR3 nucleotides: TGTGCCAGCAGCGACGGACAGGGCAATAGGCCCCAGCATTTT. Residues: CASSDGQGNRPQHF.

The chain has TRBV9 and TRBJ2-2; TRBD1 aligns across 9 bases. The junction had 5 bases not matched to a gene; V was cut back by 4 bases and J by 4 bases. From germline, CDR1 is SGDLS and CDR2 YYNGEE. This CDR3 has 15 amino acids. The CDR3: CASSPGQGSTGELFF. The CDR3 DNA is TGTGCCAGCAGCCCGGGACAGGGAAGCACCGGGGAGCTGTTTTTT.

Comment on this clone: One junction end disagrees with the germline gene, perhaps due to a read error. The chain combines TRBV7-2 with TRBJ2-6; maybe TRBD1 (5 bases). This CDR3 region has 17 residues. The V gene's germline CDR1 is SGHTA and CDR2 FQGNSA. CDR3 sequence (DNA): TGTGCCAGCAGCCCAGACCACTCGCTTTCTGGGGCCAACGGCCTGACTTTC. Translating it yields CASSPDHSLSGANGLTF.

V usage is TRBV19 and J usage is TRBJ2-5; D ambiguous. Near its end, the DNA agrees better with TRBJ2-7, so the J call may be wrong. The CDR3 length is 13 residues. Per the germline V gene, CDR1 is LNHDA and CDR2 is SQIVND (reference sequence). CDR3 sequence reads: CASSIGRNYEQYF. CDR3 nucleotides: TGTGCCAGTAGTATTGGCAGAAACTACGAGCAGTACTTC.

In this sample, this clone turned up once. This chain connects TRBV29-1 to TRBJ1-4; a possible D gene is TRBD1 (6 bases). From germline, CDR1 is SQVTM and CDR2 ANQGSEA. This CDR3 is built from 14 residues. Trimming removed 7 bases at V and 3 bases at J, with 15 bases between. CDR3 bases: TGCAGCGCACAGAACCCAGGGGCTAATGAAAAACTGTTTTTT. Amino acids: CSAQNPGANEKLFF.